This T cell receptor (beta chain) was sequenced during a study of T-cell reconstitution after alpha-beta-depleted transplantation in children. The TCRbeta library incorporated unique molecular identifiers. TCRdb used MiXCR to reprocess the PCR reads, holding one entry per CDR3 protein. The data hold 670,000 or so distinct CDR3 sequences, with over 10% observed a single time. Points from the study as a whole: Elevated TCRbeta diversity at day 60 was traced, in some patients, to surviving recipient T cells and thymic progenitors. After transplant, at about two months, alpha-beta T cells were reportedly derived from several hundred expanded graft clones. Counts and diversity of T cells one year after transplant came mostly from newly produced T cells.

Trimming took off 0 bases at V and 7 bases at J, with 10 bases between the two ends. CDR1 DFQATT and CDR2 SNEGSKA come from the germline V gene (reference sequence). The CDR3 loop spans 14 amino acids. This clonotype was seen only a few times. The antigen is not known. J is TRBJ1-6 and V is TRBV20-1; D gene uncertain. The sample in question was PBMCs, obtained before TCRalphabeta/CD19-depleted stem cell transplant. This receptor was taken from a girl aged 2-10 years with congenital amegakaryocytic thrombocytopenia, due to receive a stem cell transplant. The CDR3 sequence: CSARDSGTNSPLHF. CDR3 sequence (DNA): TGCAGTGCTAGAGATTCGGGAACGAATTCACCCCTCCACTTT.